This T cell receptor (beta chain) came from a study of blood T cell repertoires in COVID-19. From germline, CDR1 is MNHNY and CDR2 SVGAGI (reference sequence). V lost 5 bases, J lost 3 bases, and 14 bases stayed unmatched. This CDR3 has 18 residues. Data came from immunoSEQ multiplex PCR; TCRdb stores just in-frame clones and leaves some out. The table has about 300,000 clones, 87% seen once. The TCR originated in a woman younger than 45 who had recovered from COVID-19. The chain couples TRBV6-6 to TRBJ1-3; 9 bases are shared with TRBD1. Sequenced material: PBMCs or T cells enriched from blood (not recorded which). Written as DNA, the CDR3 is TGTGCCAGCAGTCGCGACTATATGGGACAGGGTGTTGGAAACACCATATATTTT. Translating it yields CASSRDYMGQGVGNTIYF.